The 22 T cell receptor beta chains given below trace back to one sample, sequenced in a study of post-analysis software for immune sequencing data. Points from the study as a whole: In patients, roughly 5 TRBV segments were more frequent than in controls, with TRBV5-6, TRBV5-1 and TRBV20-1 among them.

Which antigens these TCRs recognize remains unknown. Tagging with unique molecular identifiers was a feature of the TCR beta cDNA libraries. TCRdb re-analysed the PCR reads in MiXCR, keeping a single row per CDR3 protein. Of 650,000 to 850,000 distinct CDR3 sequences listed, about 53% are singletons. The sample consisted of blood. The receptor set was obtained from a girl aged 5-17 years with multiple sclerosis.

This clonotype occurred a few times. This chain uses TRBV7-3 with TRBJ2-4, with 8 nucleotides matching TRBD1. Judging by the DNA end, TRBJ2-7 fits better; the J call may be wrong. Germline V lookup: CDR1 SGHTA, CDR2 FQGTGA. The CDR3 loop spans 11 amino acids. The CDR3 region has the DNA TGTGCCAGCCAGGGGGCGCGCGAGCAGTACTTC. Protein product: CASQGAREQYF.

This clonotype was detected ten times or more. This chain connects TRBV3-1 to TRBJ1-1; possibly TRBD1 for D (5 bases). This CDR3 region has 14 residues. Deletions cut 4 bases from V and 0 bases from J, with 9 bases between. CDR1 LGHDT and CDR2 YNNKEL come from the germline V gene (reference sequence). The CDR3 bases are TGTGCCAGCAGCCCGGGGCAGGTGAACACTGAAGCTTTCTTT. Its translation: CASSPGQVNTEAFF.

The table lists this clonotype with a count of one. The rearrangement uses TRBV20-1 and TRBJ2-3, with 13 bases lining up with TRBD2. The V and J ends lost 3 bases and 1 base, in that order; junction bases with no gene match: 10. Per the germline V gene, CDR1 is DFQATT and CDR2 is SNEGSKA (reference sequence). The CDR3 sequence is 18 residues long. The CDR3 loop is CSASSALAGGLGTDTQYF. The DNA of the CDR3 is TGCAGTGCTAGCTCAGCACTAGCGGGGGGGCTGGGCACAGATACGCAGTATTTT.

This chain uses TRBV12-5 with TRBJ2-5; TRBD2 aligns across 12 bases. Trimming took 7 bases from V and 2 from J; bases not matched to a gene: 11. This CDR3 spans 17 amino acids. Looked up from germline, CDR1 is LGHNT and CDR2 is FRNRAP. The CDR3 DNA is TGTGCTAGTGCCTCTCTGGGACTAGCGGGCGTACAAGAGACCCAGTACTTC. Protein: CASASLGLAGVQETQYF.

This chain uses TRBV20-1 with TRBJ2-1, with a weak D call TRBD1 (6 bases). The CDR3 loop spans 14 amino acids. Germline-derived CDR1 and CDR2 are DFQATT and SNEGSKA (reference sequence). The V end was cut by 1 base, the J end by 6 bases, with 13 bases between. CDR3 protein: CSARGTERSNEQFF. CDR3 in DNA: TGCAGTGCTAGAGGGACAGAGCGCTCCAATGAGCAGTTCTTC.

This clonotype was detected a few times. The gene calls are TRBV7-2 and TRBJ2-7, with 8 bases matching TRBD1. The CDR3 is made up of 14 amino acids. The germline gives CDR1 SGHTA, CDR2 FQGNSA. The V gene end was trimmed by 3 bases and the J gene end by 2 bases; junction bases not matched to a gene: 3. The chain's CDR3 is CASSFDRGAYEQYF. As DNA, the CDR3 is TGTGCCAGCAGCTTTGACAGGGGAGCCTACGAGCAGTACTTC.

The V gene is TRBV6-5, the J gene TRBJ2-5; D perhaps matches TRBD1 (6 bases). V was pared by 6 bases and J by 11 bases, with 19 bases between. Germline V gene data show CDR1 as MNHEY and CDR2 as SVGAGI. This CDR3 is built from 13 residues. The CDR3 bases are TGTGCCAGCAGCAAACAGGGCCCCTACAAGCAGTACTTC. Translating it yields CASSKQGPYKQYF.

The chain employs TRBV10-3 and TRBJ2-7; the match to TRBD2 covers 11 bases. Germline values: CDR1 ENHRY, CDR2 SYGVKD. This CDR3 comprises 14 residues. Trimming cost V 11 bases and J 3 bases; bases outside gene matches: 9. The CDR3 spells CAVRTSGSYYEQYF. Here the CDR3 DNA reads TGTGCCGTGCGTACTAGCGGGAGTTACTACGAGCAGTACTTC.

The chain employs TRBV12-5 and TRBJ1-2, with D uncertain. The CDR3 covers 18 residues. Germline lookup yields CDR1 LGHNT and CDR2 FRNRAP. The V end was cut by 0 bases, the J end by 4 bases, with 21 bases between. CDR3 coding DNA: TGTGCTAGTGGTTTGGTACTCGCCAGCCTTTCCGATTCCTATGGCTACACCTTC. As protein: CASGLVLASLSDSYGYTF.

This sequence joins TRBV18 and TRBJ1-2; 8 positions agree with TRBD1. Per the germline V gene, CDR1 is KGHSH and CDR2 is LQKENI. The CDR3 has 15 residues. V lost 3 bases, J lost 6 bases, and 9 bases stayed unmatched. The CDR3: CASSPASGQGNGYTF. The CDR3 bases are TGTGCCAGCTCACCGGCTAGCGGACAGGGCAATGGCTACACCTTC.

CDR3 DNA sequence: TGCAGCGTTGTTCGGGAGGCAGATACGCAGTATTTT. Its protein is CSVVREADTQYF. The V call is TRBV29-1, the J call TRBJ2-3; 7 nucleotides match TRBD2. J gave up 4 bases and V 4 bases, and 2 bases lay outside the gene matches. Germline V gives CDR1 SQVTM, CDR2 ANQGSEA. CDR3 length: 12 residues.

There are a few counts of this clonotype. This chain connects TRBV4-1 to TRBJ2-3; D unresolved. The CDR3 totals 19 residues. Germline V gene lookup returns CDR1 MGHRA and CDR2 YSYEKL. V was clipped by 5 bases and J by 0 bases, with 24 bases between them. The DNA of the CDR3 is TGCGCCAGCAGCTCACGCAGATCGTTGGCCTACCCAAGCACAGATACGCAGTATTTT. Translated, it gives CASSSRRSLAYPSTDTQYF.

The rearrangement joins TRBV25-1 to TRBJ1-2, with 10 bases matching TRBD1. The CDR3 contains 14 residues. Germline assignment: CDR1 MGHDK and CDR2 SYGVNS. The trim removed 4 bases at V and 6 bases at J, leaving 5 bases unmatched. CDR3 sequence (DNA): TGTGCCAGCAGTGGCGGACAGGGGGGGCATGGCTACACCTTC. Translation: CASSGGQGGHGYTF.

This clonotype has at least ten counts. V gene TRBV6-5 combines with J gene TRBJ2-1; 12 bases are shared with TRBD1. The V and J ends lost 4 bases and 6 bases, in that order; junction bases with no gene match: 7. The length of the CDR3 is 16 residues. CDR1 and CDR2 (germline): MNHEY, SVGAGI. The CDR3 is CASSFLGQGASNEQFF. Written as DNA, the CDR3 is TGTGCCAGCAGTTTTTTGGGACAGGGGGCTAGCAATGAGCAGTTCTTC.

This clonotype was seen a handful of times. The gene calls are TRBV6-1 and TRBJ2-7; 8 bases line up with TRBD1. V was pared by 6 bases and J by 3 bases, with 4 bases of the junction left unmatched. This CDR3 is 13 amino acids long. CDR1 and CDR2 from the germline V gene are MNHNS and SASEGT. The CDR3 loop is CASRKTGDYEQYF. The CDR3, as DNA: TGTGCCAGCAGGAAGACAGGGGACTACGAGCAGTACTTC.

V gene TRBV14 combines with J gene TRBJ2-5; D gene uncertain. The better agreement between TRBJ2-7 and the DNA end casts doubt on the J call. The germline gives CDR1 SGHDN, CDR2 FVKESK. The CDR3 spans 14 residues. As DNA, the CDR3 is TGTGCCAGCAGCCAAGCAATGCCAGCTCGCGAGCAGTACTTC. Its protein is CASSQAMPAREQYF.

The chain uses TRBV7-9 and TRBJ1-2; TRBD1 agrees at 8 bases. CDR3 size: 14 residues. J lost 9 bases, V lost 5 bases, and 11 bases had no gene match. Per germline, CDR1 SEHNR and CDR2 FQNEAQ (reference sequence). In nucleotides, the CDR3 is TGTGCCAGCAGCCCAACCGACAGGGGACGGCGCTACACCTTC. Translated, it gives CASSPTDRGRRYTF.

This chain links TRBV7-9 with TRBJ2-3, with a possible D match to TRBD2 (6 bases). The V end lost 7 bases, the J end lost 3 bases, and 20 bases lay between the germline ends. The V gene's germline CDR1 is SEHNR and CDR2 FQNEAQ (reference sequence). The CDR3 consists of 16 residues. The CDR3 nucleotides read TGTGCCAGCAACCTGGGCGGGGCAGTAGGAACAGATACGCAGTATTTT. Protein: CASNLGGAVGTDTQYF.

This CDR3 reads CASSLGTLGNEQFF. Here the CDR3 DNA reads TGCGCCAGCAGCTTGGGGACCCTAGGGAATGAGCAGTTCTTC. The rearrangement links TRBV5-1 to TRBJ2-1; D is unresolved. The V gene lost 0 bases and the J gene lost 7 bases, with 11 bases spanning the gap. CDR1 SGHRS and CDR2 YFSETQ come from the germline V gene. The CDR3 contains 14 residues. The complete variable domain, with remaining parts taken from reference TRBV5-1 and TRBJ2-1, reads KAGVTQTPRYLIKTRGQQVTLSCSPISGHRSVSWYQQTPGQGLQFLFEYFSETQRNKGNFPGRFSGRQFSNSRSEMNVSTLELGDSALYLCASSLGTLGNEQFFGPGTRLTVL.

V usage is TRBV15 and J usage is TRBJ2-1, with a tentative D call TRBD1 (7 bases). The V end was cut by 9 bases, the J end by 5 bases, with 14 bases between. Germline V CDR1 and CDR2: LNHNV, YYDKDF (reference sequence). The CDR3 has 13 residues. In DNA, the CDR3 is TGTGCCACGATGCGGGACAGAGACAATGAGCAGTTCTTC. It encodes CATMRDRDNEQFF. Complete variable domain (other parts from reference TRBV15 and TRBJ2-1): DAMVIQNPRYQVTQFGKPVTLSCSQTLNHNVMYWYQQKSSQAPKLLFHYYDKDFNNEADTPDNFQSRRPNTSFCFLDIRSPGLGDTAMYLCATMRDRDNEQFFGPGTRLTVL.

J is TRBJ2-3 and V is TRBV29-1; 7 bases map to TRBD1. This CDR3 contains 12 residues. CDR1 and CDR2 (germline): SQVTM, ANQGSEA. With 6 bases clipped from V and 8 bases from J, the junction kept 8 bases outside the gene matches. The CDR3 here is CSVEGARSTQYF. The CDR3 DNA reads TGCAGCGTCGAGGGGGCCCGGAGTACGCAGTATTTT.

This clonotype was recorded a few times. This chain connects TRBV2 to TRBJ2-1; no clear D gene. CDR3 size: 11 residues. The V end lost 1 base, the J end lost 5 bases, and 0 bases lay between the germline ends. The germline CDR1 and CDR2 sequences are SNHLY and FYNNEI. DNA for the CDR3: TGTGCCAGCAGTGAAGACAATGAGCAGTTCTTC. This translates into CASSEDNEQFF.